This passage covers 9 T cell receptor beta chains from one sample sequenced in a study of Graves' ophthalmopathy and Graves' hyperthyroidism. Using RNA transcripts, the TCR beta CDR3 regions were amplified. An opening RT-PCR round employed HTBI primers and preceded a second-round multiplex PCR. TCRdb re-derived calls from the multiplex PCR reads in MiXCR, one entry per CDR3 protein. The sample holds nearly 400,000 distinct CDR3 sequences, 15% to 20% seen once. The sequencing input was peripheral blood. The receptors here all came from a woman aged 18-29 years with Graves' ophthalmopathy.

This chain links TRBV30 with TRBJ2-7, with D possibly being TRBD2 (5 bases). Per germline, CDR1 GTSNPN and CDR2 SVGIG (reference sequence). The ends were cut back, 0 bases at V and 3 bases at J, with 15 bases in the middle. This CDR3 has 15 residues. CDR3 loop: CAWSVSPDSIYEQYF. CDR3 nucleotide sequence: TGTGCCTGGAGTGTATCCCCGGACTCCATCTACGAGCAGTACTTC.

CDR3 in amino acids: CASSSTIMNTEAFF. The CDR3 DNA reads TGTGCCAGCAGCTCGACTATCATGAACACTGAAGCTTTCTTT. The chain couples TRBV7-2 to TRBJ1-1, with D unclear. This CDR3 contains 14 residues. Germline assignment: CDR1 SGHTA and CDR2 FQGNSA. Trimming pared 4 bases from V and 0 bases from J, leaving 9 bases between.

At least ten counts were recorded for this clonotype. V and J are TRBV29-1 and TRBJ2-7; D gene uncertain. CDR3 length: 12 residues. Germline V gives CDR1 SQVTM, CDR2 ANQGSEA. V dropped 6 bases and J dropped 2 bases, with 11 bases sitting between them. The CDR3 sequence: CSVNDGTYEQYF. The CDR3 DNA reads TGCAGCGTGAACGACGGTACCTACGAGCAGTACTTC.

This clonotype was counted ten times or more. The V call is TRBV6-4, the J call TRBJ2-5; TRBD1 is a possible D gene (5 bases). Germline V gene sequence: CDR1 MRHNA, CDR2 SNTAGT. V lost 5 bases, J lost 3 bases, and 13 bases lay in between. There are 14 residues in the CDR3. This CDR3 is CASSYYSREETQYF. DNA of the CDR3: TGTGCCAGCAGTTATTATTCCAGGGAAGAGACCCAGTACTTC.

The rearrangement joins TRBV20-1 to TRBJ2-7; TRBD1 agrees at 8 bases. The CDR3 contains 12 residues. Germline V gives CDR1 DFQATT, CDR2 SNEGSKA (reference sequence). V shed 2 bases, J shed 5 bases, and the junction held 2 bases outside the gene matches. The CDR3 reads CSARQGANEQYF. DNA for the CDR3: TGCAGTGCTAGACAGGGGGCCAACGAGCAGTACTTC.

This clonotype was picked up many times. The genes are TRBV7-3 and TRBJ1-1; a weak D match, TRBD1 (6 bases). V shed 5 bases and J shed 3 bases, with 10 bases lying between them. This CDR3 has 13 residues. Germline-derived CDR1 and CDR2 are SGHTA and FQGTGA. CDR3 region: CASSLQGYTEAFF. The CDR3 coding sequence is TGTGCCAGCAGCCTACAGGGATACACTGAAGCTTTCTTT.

This chain joins TRBV6-1 and TRBJ2-5, with 13 positions matching TRBD2. The end of the DNA is better explained by TRBJ2-7, so the J call may be wrong. The CDR3 has 17 amino acids. CDR1 MNHNS and CDR2 SASEGT come from the germline V gene. The CDR3 protein is CASRREGGTSGKYEQYF. DNA for the CDR3: TGTGCCAGCAGAAGGGAGGGGGGGACTAGCGGGAAATACGAGCAGTACTTC.

This clonotype came up many times. The gene calls are TRBV5-1 and TRBJ1-1, with D tentatively TRBD1 (5 bases). Germline V gene lookup returns CDR1 SGHRS and CDR2 YFSETQ. This CDR3 spans 16 amino acids. V shed 2 bases and J shed 4 bases, with 18 bases lying between them. This CDR3 is CASSFRSGGSGTEAFF. CDR3 sequence (DNA): TGCGCCAGCAGCTTTAGGAGTGGGGGAAGCGGCACTGAAGCTTTCTTT.

This chain joins TRBV5-1 and TRBJ2-7, with D perhaps matching TRBD1 (6 bases). Germline V gene sequence: CDR1 SGHRS, CDR2 YFSETQ. V was cut by 2 bases and J by 5 bases, with 11 bases left in between. This CDR3 is built from 13 residues. The CDR3 DNA is TGCGCCAGCAGCTTCCGGGACACGAACGAGCAGTACTTC. It is translated as CASSFRDTNEQYF. The full variable domain, with the rest looked up from reference TRBV5-1 and TRBJ2-7, is KAGVTQTPRYLIKTRGQQVTLSCSPISGHRSVSWYQQTPGQGLQFLFEYFSETQRNKGNFPGRFSGRQFSNSRSEMNVSTLELGDSALYLCASSFRDTNEQYFGPGTRLTVT.